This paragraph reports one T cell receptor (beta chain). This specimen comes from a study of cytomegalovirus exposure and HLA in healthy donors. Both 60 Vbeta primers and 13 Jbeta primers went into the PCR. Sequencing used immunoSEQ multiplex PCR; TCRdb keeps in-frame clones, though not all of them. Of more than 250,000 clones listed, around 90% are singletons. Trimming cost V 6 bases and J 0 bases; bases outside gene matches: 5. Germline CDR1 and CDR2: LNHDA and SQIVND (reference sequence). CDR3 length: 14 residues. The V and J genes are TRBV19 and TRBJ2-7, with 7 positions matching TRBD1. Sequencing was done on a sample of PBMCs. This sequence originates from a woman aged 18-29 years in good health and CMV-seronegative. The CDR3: CASRTTGTSYEQYF. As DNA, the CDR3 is TGTGCCAGTAGGACGACAGGGACCTCCTACGAGCAGTACTTC.